What follows are 21 T cell receptor beta chains derived from one specimen sequenced in a study of tumor-infiltrating lymphocytes in primary liver carcinoma. Co-extraction yielded RNA and DNA from 20-30 mg of unsorted bulk tissue. From approximately 500 ng total RNA, TCR beta cDNA was generated with a primer in the constant region. Three rounds of nested multiplex PCR with slightly modified ARM-PCR produced TCR beta libraries. The first two PCR rounds used TRBV1-TRBV30 forward primers with a C-beta reverse primer, about 10 cycles each. One entry per CDR3 protein, called by TCRdb with MiXCR from the multiplex PCR reads. The table records about 20,000 distinct CDR3 sequences, under 85% of them present only once. The material sequenced was liver tumor tissue from sampling region 4. The subset here: tumor region T4, right-lateral pole. The receptor source for this set is a woman in her thirties with primary liver carcinoma and hepatitis B virus infection.

This clonotype appeared a few times. One junction end does not reproduce the germline sequence, and a read error may be involved. The gene calls are TRBV11-2 and TRBJ2-1; TRBD2 aligns across 7 bases. This CDR3 contains 13 residues. Germline CDR1 and CDR2: SGHAT and FQNNGV. The CDR3 DNA is TGTGCCAGCCTCGGGGGGACGTGGAATGGGCAGTTCTTC. Protein sequence: CASLGGTWNGQFF. The full variable domain, in which reference TRBV11-2 and TRBJ2-1 provide the parts outside the CDR3, is EAGVAQSPRYKIIEKRQSVAFWCNPISGHATLYWYQQILGQGPKLLIQFQNNGVVDDSQLPKDRFSAERLKGVDSTLKIQPAKLEDSAVYLCASLGGTWNGQFFGPGTRLTVL.

Turning to this clonotype: Germline and junction disagree at one end, which may indicate a read error. The V call is TRBV4-3, the J call TRBJ2-7, with a possible D match to TRBD2 (6 bases). The CDR3 contains 15 residues. Germline V gene data show CDR1 as LGHNA and CDR2 as YSLEER. CDR3 protein: CASTQDRWIGREQYF. In DNA, the CDR3 is TGCGCCAGCACCCAAGATCGATGGATAGGGCGGGAACAGTACTTC.

In the case of this clonotype: The junction departs from the called germline gene at one end, perhaps through a read error. This chain links TRBV11-2 with TRBJ2-4; 14 positions match TRBD2. This CDR3 is built from 21 residues. The germline gives CDR1 SGHAT, CDR2 FQNNGV. The DNA for the CDR3 is TGTGCCAGCAACCATGCCGGGACATTCACCGGGACTAGCGGGAGACAAAATATTCAGTACTTC. This gives the protein CASNHAGTFTGTSGRQNIQYF.

The V call is TRBV7-8, the J call TRBJ1-1, with a possible D match to TRBD1 (6 bases). Germline CDR1 and CDR2: SGHVS and FQNEAQ. V was cut by 5 bases and J by 2 bases, with 33 bases left in between. This CDR3 is built from 21 residues. CDR3 residues: CASSPVRGQGRPGTLNTEAFF. CDR3 nucleotide sequence: TGTGCCAGCAGCCCTGTGCGGGGGCAGGGAAGACCGGGGACATTAAACACTGAAGCTTTCTTT.

Turning to this clonotype: At one end the junction does not follow the germline gene, possibly because of a read error. V usage is TRBV11-3 and J usage is TRBJ2-7; the match to TRBD1 covers 9 bases. The CDR3 spans 16 residues. The germline CDR1 and CDR2 sequences are SGHNT and YENEEA. The CDR3 nucleotides are TGTGCAAGCATCCGCCGGGACAGGGATTACTTCTACGAGCAGTACTTC. Translated, it gives CASIRRDRDYFYEQYF.

The count of this clonotype is one. The chain links TRBV30 to TRBJ1-2, with D unclear. V lost 2 bases, J lost 14 bases, and 21 bases lay in between. The CDR3 has 13 residues. CDR1 is GTSNPN, CDR2 SVGIG, per germline (reference sequence). This CDR3 is CAWSPGPGMSGTF. CDR3 in DNA: TGTGCCTGGAGTCCAGGCCCGGGGATGTCGGGGACCTTC.

This clonotype was detected only once. As the CDR3 is not closed by the conserved phenylalanine or tryptophan, this likely results from a read error. The V gene is TRBV11-1, the J gene TRBJ1-1; D unclear. The CDR3 is 14 amino acids. Germline CDR1 SGHAT, CDR2 FQDESV (reference sequence). The CDR3 loop reads CASSFGQSYTEAFS. The CDR3 region has the DNA TGCGCCAGCAGCTTCGGGCAGAGCTACACTGAAGCTTTCTCT.

Regarding this clonotype: Compared with germline, one end of the junction differs, possibly owing to a read error. The V and J genes are TRBV28 and TRBJ1-4; 10 bases are a match to TRBD1. The length of the CDR3 is 15 residues. Germline values: CDR1 MDHEN, CDR2 SYDVKM. CDR3 sequence reads: CASRHFRDRGGKLLF. The CDR3, as DNA: TGTGCTAGCAGGCATTTCCGGGACAGGGGTGGAAAACTGCTTTTT.

This clonotype was picked up a small number of times. This chain joins TRBV5-4 and TRBJ2-1; D is possibly TRBD1 (5 bases). There are 13 residues in the CDR3. V was trimmed by 6 bases and J by 4 bases, leaving 11 bases between them. Germline-derived CDR1 and CDR2 are SGHNT and YYREEE (reference sequence). This CDR3 reads CASKVDIYNEQFF. The CDR3 DNA reads as TGTGCCAGCAAGGTGGACATTTACAATGAGCAGTTCTTC.

In regard to this clonotype: One end of the junction does not line up with germline, which may come from a read error. This chain connects TRBV11-3 to TRBJ2-1; a weak D match, TRBD2 (5 bases). CDR3 length equals 17 residues. CDR1 SGHNT and CDR2 YENEEA come from the germline V gene. CDR3 nucleotides: TGTGCCAGCGGCTTAGATCTGGTAGGGAGCTCCTACAATGGGCAGTTCTTC. This encodes CASGLDLVGSSYNGQFF.

This clonotype was seen only a few times. The junction does not match germline at one end; this may be a read error. The chain has TRBV11-2 and TRBJ2-3; a weak D match, TRBD2 (5 bases). The V gene's germline CDR1 is SGHAT and CDR2 FQNNGV. The CDR3 is 15 residues long. Written as DNA, the CDR3 is TGTGCTAGCAGACTACCGGAACAGTTCGCAGATACGCAGTATTTT. Translation: CASRLPEQFADTQYF.

Notes on this clonotype: One junction end disagrees with the germline gene, perhaps due to a read error. This chain connects TRBV5-4 to TRBJ2-6; D is perhaps TRBD1 (5 bases). The V gene's germline CDR1 is SGHNT and CDR2 YYREEE (reference sequence). The CDR3 length is 14 residues. The CDR3 sequence: CTSSLAAGANVLTF. The CDR3 DNA reads as TGTACCAGCAGCTTGGCGGCTGGGGCCAACGTCCTGACATTC.

The chain is built from TRBV7-3 and TRBJ2-2, with 11 bases matching TRBD1. CDR1 and CDR2 from the germline V gene are SGHTA and FQGTGA. Unmatched junction bases numbered 14, after V lost 9 bases and J lost 8 bases. This CDR3 region has 16 residues. This CDR3 reads CASSPADRGHVGELFF. In nucleotides, the CDR3 is TGTGCCAGTAGCCCAGCGGACAGGGGGCACGTTGGGGAGCTGTTTTTT.

In this sample, this clonotype turned up once. This may be a read error, as it is one base from a much larger clone. CDR3 DNA sequence: TGTGCCAACAGTGACCAATGGGTATCGAACACTGAAGCTTTCTTT. Protein sequence: CANSDQWVSNTEAFF. This sequence joins TRBV2 and TRBJ1-1; unclear D gene. Per the germline V gene, CDR1 is SNHLY and CDR2 is FYNNEI. The CDR3 consists of 15 residues.

The genes are TRBV14 and TRBJ2-7; TRBD2 matches at 9 bases. J lost 3 bases, V lost 4 bases, and 10 bases had no gene match. The CDR3 runs to 16 residues. CDR1 is SGHDN and CDR2 is FVKESK in the germline V gene. CDR3 DNA sequence: TGTGCCAGCAGCCGGTGGTCTAGCGGGACCTACTACGAGCAGTACTTC. It translates to CASSRWSSGTYYEQYF.

As for this clonotype: Its ends do not fully match the called genes, so a read error is possible. The chain couples TRBV4-3 to TRBJ2-1; D is ambiguous. The CDR3 totals 14 residues. CDR1 is LGHNA and CDR2 is YSLEER in the germline V gene. The CDR3 here is CASSHAELVNERFF. CDR3 DNA: TGTGCCAGCAGCCACGCAGAGTTGGTCAATGAGCGGTTCTTC.

This clonotype was seen a single time. The V and J genes are TRBV29-1 and TRBJ2-1; 10 bases match TRBD2. Germline V lookup: CDR1 SQVTM, CDR2 ANQGSEA. The CDR3 runs to 17 residues. V gave up 1 base and J gave up 8 bases; unmatched junction bases: 14. CDR3 protein: CSVEGPRSGRARDEQFF. In DNA form, the CDR3 reads TGCAGCGTTGAAGGGCCGCGGAGCGGGAGGGCCAGAGATGAGCAGTTCTTC.

On this clonotype: At one of its ends the junction is not consistent with the germline gene, which may arise from a read error. The chain couples TRBV4-1 to TRBJ1-4; D call uncertain. This CDR3 contains 10 residues. Looked up from germline, CDR1 is MGHRA and CDR2 is YSYEKL. CDR3 residues: CANGYEKLFF. The CDR3 nucleotides are TGCGCTAATGGCTATGAAAAACTGTTTTTC.

For this clonotype: At one boundary the junction diverges from the germline segment, which might be a read error. The CDR3 coding sequence is TGTGCCTGCAGTCACAAGGACAGGAGCTCCTACGAGCAGTACTTC. Its protein is CACSHKDRSSYEQYF. The V gene is TRBV6-5, the J gene TRBJ2-7; 7 nucleotides agree with TRBD1. Germline V gene data show CDR1 as MNHEY and CDR2 as SVGAGI. CDR3 length equals 15 residues.

As for this clonotype: The junction departs from the called germline gene at one end, perhaps through a read error. This chain's CDR3 is CASSLWAAPNQPQYF. DNA for the CDR3: TGTGCTAGCAGCTTGTGGGCGGCTCCTAATCAGCCCCAATATTTT. This chain connects TRBV5-6 to TRBJ1-5; D is unclear. The CDR3 is 15 amino acids. CDR1 is SGHDT, CDR2 YYEEEE, per germline.

This clonotype appeared a single time. Compared with germline, one end of the junction differs, possibly owing to a read error. The V and J genes are TRBV4-3 and TRBJ2-2, with 13 bases matching TRBD2. The CDR3 contains 19 residues. The germline V gene encodes CDR1 LGHNA and CDR2 YSLEER. This CDR3 reads CAKSVLAGGPRSKTGELFF. CDR3 in DNA: TGCGCCAAAAGCGTACTAGCGGGAGGGCCCCGTTCGAAAACCGGGGAGCTGTTTTTT.